The clone carrying this T cell receptor beta chain appeared a single time. The antigen remains unidentified. Germline CDR1 and CDR2: DFQATT and SNEGSKA (reference sequence). Trimming cost V 5 bases and J 2 bases; bases outside gene matches: 4. The CDR3 runs 15 residues. In making TCR beta libraries, quantitative 5'-RACE with molecular barcodes was used. TCRdb fed the 5' RACE reads into MiXCR, producing one record per CDR3 protein. The sample has 200,000 to 250,000 distinct CDR3 sequences, roughly 24% seen once. This sample is part of a study of CD8 T cells in ankylosing spondylitis. Overall study results and limits: Several highly homologous variants made up a TCR beta motif, and this motif appeared characteristic of ankylosing spondylitis blood. The disease-linked clones had a CD8+ phenotype and low blood frequencies.

Sequencing was done on a sample of blood, either unsorted or a sorted T cell fraction (not recorded which). V is TRBV20-1 and J is TRBJ1-5; 12 bases fit TRBD1. The clonotype comes from a male donor with ankylosing spondylitis or in good health (not recorded which). The CDR3 reads CSAVGQGAGNQPQHF. CDR3 coding DNA: TGCAGTGCTGTGGGACAGGGGGCGGGCAATCAGCCCCAGCATTTT.